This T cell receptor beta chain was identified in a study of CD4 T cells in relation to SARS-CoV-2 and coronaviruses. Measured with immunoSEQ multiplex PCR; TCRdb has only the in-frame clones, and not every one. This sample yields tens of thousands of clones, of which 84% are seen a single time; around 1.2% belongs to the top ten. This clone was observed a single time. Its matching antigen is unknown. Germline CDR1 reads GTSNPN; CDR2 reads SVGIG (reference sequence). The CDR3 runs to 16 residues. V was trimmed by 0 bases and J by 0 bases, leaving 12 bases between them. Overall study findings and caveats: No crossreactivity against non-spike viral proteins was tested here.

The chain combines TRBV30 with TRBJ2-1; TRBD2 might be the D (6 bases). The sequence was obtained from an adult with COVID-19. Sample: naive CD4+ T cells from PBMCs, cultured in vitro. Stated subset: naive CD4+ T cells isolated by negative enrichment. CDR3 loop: CAWSVLGGDSYNEQFF. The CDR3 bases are TGTGCCTGGAGTGTACTTGGAGGGGACTCCTACAATGAGCAGTTCTTC. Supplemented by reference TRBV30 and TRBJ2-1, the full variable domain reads SQTIHQWPATLVQPVGSPLSLECTVEGTSNPNLYWYRQAAGRGLQLLFYSVGIGQISSEVPQNLSASRPQDRQFILSSKKLLLSDSGFYLCAWSVLGGDSYNEQFFGPGTRLTVL.